The 15 T cell receptor beta chains below come from one sample, sequenced in a study of blood T cell repertoires in COVID-19. Assay used: immunoSEQ multiplex PCR; TCRdb lists only in-frame clones, some missing. There are roughly 180,000 clones in the sample; about 83% occur only once, and 7.5% to 10% lies in the top ten. Sequencing was carried out using PBMCs or T cells enriched from blood (not recorded which). The source of these receptors is a woman aged 25-40 years who had recovered from COVID-19.

This clone occurred once. This CDR3 is CASSRRQGGETQYF. The CDR3 DNA follows: TGTGCCAGCAGCCGCCGACAGGGTGGAGAGACCCAGTACTTC. The rearrangement joins TRBV7-9 to TRBJ2-5, with 7 positions matching TRBD1. The CDR3 contains 14 residues. CDR1 SEHNR and CDR2 FQNEAQ come from the germline V gene (reference sequence). Unmatched junction bases numbered 7, after V lost 5 bases and J lost 4 bases.

This clone was detected only a few times. A read error may produce the germline difference seen at one junction end. The genes are TRBV6-1 and TRBJ2-3; 11 bases are a match to TRBD2. This CDR3 is built from 17 residues. Looked up from germline, CDR1 is MNHNS and CDR2 is SASEGT. CDR3 loop: CASREEALSGRADTQYF. CDR3 bases: TGTGCCAGCAGAGAAGAGGCCCTTAGCGGGAGGGCAGATACGCAGTATTTT.

The J gene is TRBJ1-4, the V gene TRBV27; D uncertain. The V end was cut by 6 bases, the J end by 7 bases, with 12 bases between. Germline assignment: CDR1 MNHEY and CDR2 SMNVEV (reference sequence). The length of the CDR3 is 13 residues. The chain's CDR3 is CASSTTVSEKLFF. CDR3 coding DNA: TGTGCCAGCAGCACAACCGTCAGTGAAAAACTGTTTTTT.

The chain joins TRBV6-5 to TRBJ2-7; TRBD1 agrees at 8 bases. V trimming: 8 bases; J trimming: 3 bases; junction bases outside the gene matches: 9. This CDR3 is built from 14 residues. Germline V gives CDR1 MNHEY, CDR2 SVGAGI. DNA of the CDR3: TGTGCCAGCCTTCGACAGGGGCCTGTCTACGAGCAGTACTTC. Its translation: CASLRQGPVYEQYF.

The rearrangement joins TRBV7-9 to TRBJ1-1; no clear D gene. The CDR3 totals 15 residues. V lost 1 base and J 8 bases, leaving 17 bases between the germline ends. CDR1 is SEHNR, CDR2 FQNEAQ, per germline (reference sequence). CDR3 nucleotide sequence: TGTGCCAGCAGCTTAGGGCAGAGCCGAACAGAAGAAGCTTTCTTT. It codes for CASSLGQSRTEEAFF.

V gene TRBV10-3 combines with J gene TRBJ2-7; 10 bases match TRBD1. This CDR3 region has 15 residues. With V trimmed by 3 bases and J by 1 base, 3 bases remained unmatched. Germline-derived CDR1 and CDR2 are ENHRY and SYGVKD. The CDR3 sequence: CAISEKGQGSYEQYF. In DNA, the CDR3 is TGTGCCATCAGTGAAAAGGGACAGGGGTCCTACGAGCAGTACTTC.

This rearrangement joins TRBV28 to TRBJ2-5; the match to TRBD1 covers 7 bases. The CDR3 covers 15 residues. Per the germline V gene, CDR1 is MDHEN and CDR2 is SYDVKM. Trimming removed 6 bases from V and 4 bases from J; junction bases left unmatched: 11. The CDR3 loop reads CASRQTGDPLETQYF. As DNA, the CDR3 is TGTGCCAGCAGGCAAACAGGGGATCCTTTAGAGACCCAGTACTTC.

The V call is TRBV2, the J call TRBJ2-7, with D hard to call. Looked up from germline, CDR1 is SNHLY and CDR2 is FYNNEI. CDR3 size: 20 residues. V lost 1 base and J lost 1, with 26 bases in between. The CDR3 coding sequence is TGTGCCAGCAGTGAAGTGGCAAAATCGTTCCTGCGGTTTCCTTCCTACGAGCAGTACTTC. Translating it yields CASSEVAKSFLRFPSYEQYF.

V and J are TRBV19 and TRBJ1-5, with TRBD1 as a possible D gene (6 bases). This CDR3 spans 18 amino acids. Trimming took 3 bases from V and 5 from J, leaving 23 bases between them. Germline CDR1 is LNHDA and CDR2 is SQIVND (reference sequence). CDR3 sequence reads: CASSMIRGLVFNHQPQHF. The CDR3 DNA sequence: TGTGCCAGTAGTATGATCAGGGGCCTTGTTTTTAATCATCAGCCCCAGCATTTT.

This clone has a handful of counts. This rearrangement joins TRBV10-3 to TRBJ1-6; no clear D gene. This CDR3 is 14 amino acids long. In germline, CDR1 is ENHRY, CDR2 SYGVKD. The CDR3 DNA follows: TGTGTCGCCCTGCCCCTTGTCGGTGATTCACCCCTCCACTTT. Protein product: CVALPLVGDSPLHF.

The genes are TRBV28 and TRBJ2-7; a possible D gene is TRBD1 (5 bases). CDR1 and CDR2 from the germline V gene are MDHEN and SYDVKM. Trimming stripped 2 bases from V and 3 bases from J, with 14 bases between. There are 15 residues in the CDR3. The CDR3 reads CASSLPSTALYEQYF. The CDR3 DNA is TGTGCCAGCAGTTTACCATCGACAGCCCTCTACGAGCAGTACTTC.

The gene calls are TRBV28 and TRBJ1-2; D is possibly TRBD1 (6 bases). The CDR3 contains 13 residues. CDR1 MDHEN and CDR2 SYDVKM come from the germline V gene. Trimming left V 10 bases short and J 4 bases short, with 16 bases between. The CDR3 nucleotides are TGTGCCACTAGTGGACAGTCGGTCTATGGCTACACCTTC. Translation gives CATSGQSVYGYTF.

The rearrangement uses TRBV28 and TRBJ1-1, with no clear D. The CDR3 totals 15 residues. The germline gives CDR1 MDHEN, CDR2 SYDVKM. V was shortened by 3 bases and J by 3 bases, with 14 bases between the two germline ends. CDR3 DNA: TGTGCCAGCAGTTTCCCCAACTCCGTTTACACTGAAGCTTTCTTT. Translating gives CASSFPNSVYTEAFF.

This clone showed up just once. V is TRBV19 and J is TRBJ1-1; TRBD1 might be the D (6 bases). This CDR3 has 12 residues. The germline V gene has CDR1 LNHDA and CDR2 SQIVND (reference sequence). With 10 bases removed from V and 1 base from J, the gap between germline ends came to 10 bases. The DNA for the CDR3 is TGTGCCACGGAGACAGGGAACACTGAAGCTTTCTTT. Amino acids: CATETGNTEAFF.

The CDR3 DNA is TGTGCCAGCAGGCCGAGGGGGCTACGCACAGATACGCAGTATTTT. Its protein product is CASRPRGLRTDTQYF. This chain uses TRBV3-1 (or the pseudogene TRBV3-2) with TRBJ2-3, with TRBD1 identical over 7 bases. The CDR3 loop spans 15 amino acids. Germline CDR1 is LGHDT and CDR2 is YNNKEL (reference sequence). The V segment lost 6 bases and the J segment 1 base; nucleotides outside the gene matches: 7.